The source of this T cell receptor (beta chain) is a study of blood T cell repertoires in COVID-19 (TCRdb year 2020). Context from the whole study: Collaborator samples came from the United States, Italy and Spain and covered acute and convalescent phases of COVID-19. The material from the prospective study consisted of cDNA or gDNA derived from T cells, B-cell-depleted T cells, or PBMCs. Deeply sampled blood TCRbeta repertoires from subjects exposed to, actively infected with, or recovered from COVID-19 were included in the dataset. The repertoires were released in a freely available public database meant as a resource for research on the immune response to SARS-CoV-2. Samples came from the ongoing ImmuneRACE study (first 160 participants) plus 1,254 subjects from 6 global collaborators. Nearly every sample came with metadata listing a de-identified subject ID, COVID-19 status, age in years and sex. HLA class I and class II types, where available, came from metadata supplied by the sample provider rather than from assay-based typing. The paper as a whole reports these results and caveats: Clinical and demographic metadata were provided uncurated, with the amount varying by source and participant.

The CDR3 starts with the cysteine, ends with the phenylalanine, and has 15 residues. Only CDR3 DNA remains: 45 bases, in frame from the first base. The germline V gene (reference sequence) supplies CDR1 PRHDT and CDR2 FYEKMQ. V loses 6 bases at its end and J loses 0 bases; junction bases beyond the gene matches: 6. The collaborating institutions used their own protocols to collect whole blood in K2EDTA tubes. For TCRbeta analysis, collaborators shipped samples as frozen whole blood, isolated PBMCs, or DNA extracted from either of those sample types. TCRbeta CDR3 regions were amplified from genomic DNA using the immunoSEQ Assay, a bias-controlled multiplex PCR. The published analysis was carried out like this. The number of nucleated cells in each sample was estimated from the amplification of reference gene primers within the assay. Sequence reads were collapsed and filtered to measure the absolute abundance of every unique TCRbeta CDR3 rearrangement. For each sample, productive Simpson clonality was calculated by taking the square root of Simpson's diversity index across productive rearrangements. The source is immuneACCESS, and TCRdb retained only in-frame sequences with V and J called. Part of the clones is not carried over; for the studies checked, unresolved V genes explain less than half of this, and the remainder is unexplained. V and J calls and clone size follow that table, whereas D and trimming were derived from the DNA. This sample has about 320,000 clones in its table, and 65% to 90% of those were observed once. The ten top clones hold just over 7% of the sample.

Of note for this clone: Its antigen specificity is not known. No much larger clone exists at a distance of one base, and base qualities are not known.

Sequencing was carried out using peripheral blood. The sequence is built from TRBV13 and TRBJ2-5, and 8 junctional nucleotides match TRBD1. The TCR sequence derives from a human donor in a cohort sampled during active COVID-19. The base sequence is TGTGCCAGCAGTTCAAGGACAGGGTACCAAGAGACCCAGTACTTC. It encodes CASSSRTGYQETQYF.